The present T cell receptor beta chain was sequenced within a study of T cell changes during pregnancy in multiple sclerosis. Only in-frame clones appear in the TCRdb table, and some are missing; sequencing was by immunoSEQ multiplex PCR. The sample records some 40,000 clones, less than 90% being singletons. The clonotype comes from a female donor with multiple sclerosis, enrolled in a pregnancy study. Sequenced here: CD4+ T cells from peripheral blood mononuclear cells, sampled in the first trimester of pregnancy.

CDR3 DNA: TGTGCCAGCAGTGAAAGTAGCGGGAGGGCCTACGAGCAGTACTTC. Translated: CASSESSGRAYEQYF. The rearrangement links TRBV6-1 to TRBJ2-7; 11 bases align to TRBD2. Germline CDR1 reads MNHNS; CDR2 reads SASEGT. Trimming removed 2 bases from V and 2 bases from J; junction bases left unmatched: 2. This CDR3 comprises 15 residues.